This entry lists 10 T cell receptor beta chains sequenced from one sample in a study of blood T cell repertoires in COVID-19 (TCRdb year 2020). Library generation was performed with the immunoSEQ multiplex PCR assay. This is the immuneACCESS table as TCRdb keeps it, with only in-frame sequences that have V and J called. A part of the clones is gone; compared with another copy, unresolved V genes explain less than half, and the rest is unexplained. A total of 95,000 to 150,000 clones appear in this sample, roughly four fifths of them only once. The top ten clonotypes cover approximately 18% of the sample. Sequences were obtained from peripheral blood. The receptors here all came from a man aged 30 to 39 with COVID-19, enrolled during active disease.

The chain joins TRBV4-1 to TRBJ2-3, with 7 positions matching TRBD2. The germline gives CDR1 MGHRA, CDR2 YSYEKL. The CDR3 totals 17 residues. V dropped 1 base and J dropped 0; count of bases not matched to a gene: 7. The CDR3 DNA is TGCGCCAGCAGCCAAGCATTCCCAGCGGGAAGCACAGATACGCAGTATTTT. Protein: CASSQAFPAGSTDTQYF.

This rearrangement joins TRBV18 to TRBJ2-4; 12 bases align to TRBD2. CDR3 length: 15 residues. Per germline, CDR1 KGHSH and CDR2 LQKENI. V lost 3 bases to trimming and J lost 9 bases; unmatched junction nucleotides: 6. In DNA, the CDR3 is TGTGCCAGCTCACCCCCTAGCGGGGGGGAGGGCATTCAGTACTTC. It yields the protein CASSPPSGGEGIQYF. The full variable domain, completed using reference TRBV18 and TRBJ2-4, is NAGVMQNPRHLVRRRGQEARLRCSPMKGHSHVYWYRQLPEEGLKFMVYLQKENIIDESGMPKERFSAEFPKEGPSILRIQQVVRGDSAAYFCASSPPSGGEGIQYFGAGTRLSVL.

The rearrangement joins TRBV7-9 to TRBJ2-2; 7 nucleotides match TRBD2. V lost 3 bases, J lost 8 bases, and 15 bases stayed unmatched. The germline V gene encodes CDR1 SEHNR and CDR2 FQNEAQ (reference sequence). There are 17 residues in the CDR3. For the CDR3, the DNA is TGTGCCAGCAGCTTGAACTCAGCGGGGCCACGGACAGGGGAGCTGTTTTTT. This gives the protein CASSLNSAGPRTGELFF.

DNA of the CDR3: TGTGCCATCAGTGAGTCGAGGGCTAGCGGGGAATTATACGAGCAGTACTTC. Translated, it gives CAISESRASGELYEQYF. The chain employs TRBV10-3 and TRBJ2-7, with 9 bases fitting TRBD2. J was trimmed by 4 bases and V by 0 bases; bases with no gene match: 10. Germline loops: CDR1 ENHRY, CDR2 SYGVKD. The CDR3 extends over 17 amino acids.

This clone has just a few counts. This chain uses TRBV4-2 with TRBJ1-2, with TRBD1 matching over 7 bases. The V gene end was trimmed by 3 bases and the J gene end by 4 bases; junction bases not matched to a gene: 8. Germline V gives CDR1 LGHNA, CDR2 YNFKEQ. The CDR3 is 15 residues long. The CDR3 nucleotides are TGTGCCAGCAGCCATCCGGGACAGAGAGCCTATGGCTACACCTTC. It specifies CASSHPGQRAYGYTF.

The chain has TRBV19 and TRBJ2-6; TRBD1 aligns across 7 bases. The CDR3 is 15 residues long. After removal of 7 bases from V and 2 bases from J, the junction contained 5 bases not matched to a gene. Per germline, CDR1 LNHDA and CDR2 SQIVND (reference sequence). CDR3 DNA sequence: TGTGCCAGTATGGGTGGGACAGCTGGGGCCAACGTCCTGACTTTC. Encoded protein: CASMGGTAGANVLTF.

The rearrangement uses TRBV19 and TRBJ1-5; TRBD1 aligns across 12 bases. Germline CDR1 LNHDA, CDR2 SQIVND (reference sequence). The CDR3 consists of 15 residues. The ends lost 7 bases at V and 5 bases at J; junction bases unmatched: 6. The CDR3 coding sequence is TGTGCCAGTACCAGGGACAGGGGGCAGGATCAGCCCCAGCATTTT. It yields the protein CASTRDRGQDQPQHF.

Ten or more counts support this clone. This chain uses TRBV10-3 with TRBJ1-2; 9 bases fit TRBD1. V trimming: 4 bases; J trimming: 5 bases; junction bases outside the gene matches: 8. Germline CDR1 and CDR2: ENHRY and SYGVKD. This CDR3 contains 15 residues. The CDR3 DNA is TGTGCCATCAGTGGGACTCCGACAGGGGGGTATGGCTACACCTTC. Translation gives CAISGTPTGGYGYTF.

On this clone: The junction departs from the called germline gene at one end, perhaps through a read error. This rearrangement joins TRBV4-3 to TRBJ2-5; D is possibly TRBD2 (5 bases). Germline assignment: CDR1 LGHNA and CDR2 YSLEER. This CDR3 is built from 17 residues. The CDR3, as DNA: TGCGCCAGCAGCCAAGAAATACCGGGAAACTACCAAGAGGCCCAGTACTTC. Translation: CASSQEIPGNYQEAQYF.

This chain joins TRBV5-1 and TRBJ2-5; 13 bases match TRBD2. The CDR3 is made up of 17 amino acids. Germline trimming cut 3 bases from V and 2 bases from J; bases unmatched to any gene: 7. The germline V gene has CDR1 SGHRS and CDR2 YFSETQ. CDR3 sequence reads: CASSSTAGLAGQETQYF. DNA for the CDR3: TGCGCCAGCAGCTCAACTGCGGGACTAGCGGGACAAGAGACCCAGTACTTC.